A single sample is the source of the 20 T cell receptor beta chains below, sequenced in a study of shared clonotypes between healthy human individuals. Method: immunoSEQ multiplex PCR; TCRdb's copy keeps in-frame clones and lacks some. The top ten clones hold around 1.8% of a sample with about 680,000 clones, more than 70% of them seen once. The sequenced sample consisted of memory CD4+ T cells sorted from blood. Subset reported: CD45RA-negative fraction. Receptors were obtained from a young woman in good health.

V is TRBV14 and J is TRBJ2-7, with TRBD2 matching over 10 bases. V dropped 7 bases and J dropped 3; count of bases not matched to a gene: 6. CDR3 size: 14 residues. Per the germline V gene, CDR1 is SGHDN and CDR2 is FVKESK. Here the CDR3 reads CASTLAGVGYEQYF. DNA of the CDR3: TGTGCCAGCACCCTAGCGGGAGTAGGCTACGAGCAGTACTTC.

A few counts support this clone. The chain couples TRBV19 to TRBJ1-2; maybe TRBD1 (5 bases). The CDR3 totals 15 residues. Germline-derived CDR1 and CDR2 are LNHDA and SQIVND (reference sequence). Trimming removed 0 bases from V and 4 bases from J, with 12 bases in between. Written as DNA, the CDR3 is TGTGCCAGTAGTATAGAAGGGACCCCAGTCTATGGCTACACCTTC. It yields the protein CASSIEGTPVYGYTF.

The rearrangement joins TRBV28 to TRBJ1-2; no clear D. Germline CDR1 and CDR2: MDHEN and SYDVKM. Trimming left V 1 base short and J 5 bases short, with 8 bases between. The CDR3 is made up of 13 amino acids. The CDR3 protein is CASSLSSVYGYTF. The CDR3, as DNA: TGTGCCAGCAGTTTATCCTCGGTTTATGGCTACACCTTC.

The chain uses TRBV28 and TRBJ1-5; tentative D call: TRBD1 (5 bases). V gave up 5 bases and J gave up 2 bases, with 22 bases separating them. The germline V gene encodes CDR1 MDHEN and CDR2 SYDVKM. CDR3 length: 18 residues. In DNA form, the CDR3 reads TGTGCCAGCAGTCCTATCCGGGACCCTTTACCAGGCAATCAGCCCCAGCATTTT. Residues: CASSPIRDPLPGNQPQHF.

The chain combines TRBV2 with TRBJ2-6; perhaps TRBD2 as D (5 bases). This CDR3 has 17 amino acids. CDR1 and CDR2 from the germline V gene are SNHLY and FYNNEI. The V and J ends lost 5 bases and 0 bases respectively, with 14 bases between them. The CDR3 DNA reads TGTGCCAGCAGTTCGGGAAACAGTCTCTCTGGGGCCAACGTCCTGACTTTC. Amino acids: CASSSGNSLSGANVLTF.

This clone showed up just a few times. The chain has TRBV2 and TRBJ1-2; 10 bases match TRBD1. The ends lost 6 bases at V and 6 bases at J; junction bases unmatched: 10. Germline CDR1 is SNHLY and CDR2 is FYNNEI. The CDR3 is made up of 15 amino acids. CDR3 protein: CASRAPGQGGDGYTF. DNA for the CDR3: TGTGCCAGCAGGGCCCCCGGACAGGGGGGAGATGGCTACACCTTC.

This clone was seen a handful of times. J is TRBJ2-5 and V is TRBV10-3, with TRBD2 as a possible D gene (6 bases). The CDR3 has 16 residues. Per germline, CDR1 ENHRY and CDR2 SYGVKD. Trimming stripped 3 bases from V and 1 base from J, with 15 bases between. CDR3 loop: CAISEKNPGLQETQYF. CDR3 nucleotide sequence: TGTGCCATCAGTGAAAAAAACCCGGGACTCCAAGAGACCCAGTACTTC.

V is TRBV28 and J is TRBJ1-5, with D unclear. The germline gives CDR1 MDHEN, CDR2 SYDVKM. CDR3 length equals 14 residues. CDR3 loop: CVTQAVNSNQPQHF. In DNA form, the CDR3 reads TGTGTCACCCAGGCGGTTAATAGCAATCAGCCCCAGCATTTT.

The genes are TRBV28 and TRBJ1-1, with D maybe TRBD1 (6 bases). This CDR3 is built from 15 residues. The ends were cut back, 6 bases at V and 1 base at J, with 15 bases in the middle. Germline assignment: CDR1 MDHEN and CDR2 SYDVKM. As DNA, the CDR3 is TGTGCCAGCAGGTCGGGGGGCGCGGGGAACACTGAAGCTTTCTTT. This encodes CASRSGGAGNTEAFF.

V gene TRBV27 combines with J gene TRBJ1-1; TRBD1 matches at 8 bases. V gave up 3 bases and J gave up 3 bases; unmatched junction bases: 3. Germline V gene sequence: CDR1 MNHEY, CDR2 SMNVEV (reference sequence). The CDR3 totals 14 residues. CDR3 sequence reads: CASSFLDRDTEAFF. DNA of the CDR3: TGTGCCAGCAGTTTCCTGGACAGGGACACTGAAGCTTTCTTT.

The chain recombines TRBV7-3 with TRBJ2-3; the match to TRBD1 covers 10 bases. J lost 6 bases, V lost 4 bases, and 7 bases had no gene match. In germline, CDR1 is SGHTA, CDR2 FQGTGA. The CDR3 covers 15 residues. CDR3 sequence reads: CASSSTGTGVDTQYF. The CDR3 nucleotides are TGTGCCAGCAGCTCAACCGGGACAGGGGTTGATACGCAGTATTTT.

This clone has more than one count but fewer than ten. The J gene is TRBJ2-1, the V gene TRBV5-4, with D maybe TRBD1 (6 bases). From germline, CDR1 is SGHNT and CDR2 YYREEE (reference sequence). V lost 2 bases to trimming and J lost 3 bases, with 15 bases between them. CDR3 length: 16 residues. For the CDR3, the DNA is TGTGCCAGCAGCTTCAACGGAGACAGGTACTACAATGAGCAGTTCTTC. Its protein is CASSFNGDRYYNEQFF.

The V call is TRBV19, the J call TRBJ1-5; 8 bases line up with TRBD1. This CDR3 spans 13 amino acids. With V trimmed by 9 bases and J by 7 bases, 8 bases remained unmatched. Looked up from germline, CDR1 is LNHDA and CDR2 is SQIVND (reference sequence). CDR3 DNA sequence: TGTGCCAGCGACCGACAGGGGAGGCAGCCCCAGCATTTT. It encodes CASDRQGRQPQHF.

The chain is built from TRBV28 and TRBJ1-1; D is unresolved. V dropped 6 bases and J dropped 6 bases, with 14 bases sitting between them. CDR1 and CDR2 (germline): MDHEN, SYDVKM. This CDR3 spans 13 amino acids. CDR3 nucleotide sequence: TGTGCCAGCAGCTTTACTCGGGCCCCTGAAGCTTTCTTT. Translating gives CASSFTRAPEAFF.

The chain employs TRBV4-2 and TRBJ2-2; the D is unclear. The CDR3 consists of 18 residues. V was shortened by 0 bases and J by 6 bases, with 20 bases between the two germline ends. From germline, CDR1 is LGHNA and CDR2 YNFKEQ. The CDR3 nucleotides are TGTGCCAGCAGCCAAGATAGAGTTTCTCCCACCTGGGCCGGGGAGCTGTTTTTT. It yields the protein CASSQDRVSPTWAGELFF.

The chain carries TRBV6-4 and TRBJ1-1; TRBD1 agrees at 7 bases. V trimming: 7 bases; J trimming: 0 bases; junction bases outside the gene matches: 8. This CDR3 comprises 15 residues. Germline V gene sequence: CDR1 MRHNA, CDR2 SNTAGT. The CDR3: CASTRDRNMNTEAFF. CDR3 nucleotides: TGTGCCAGCACCCGGGACAGAAACATGAACACTGAAGCTTTCTTT.

This chain joins TRBV30 and TRBJ1-5; D call uncertain. Per germline, CDR1 GTSNPN and CDR2 SVGIG (reference sequence). Trimming stripped 1 base from V and 0 bases from J, with 7 bases between. The CDR3 has 14 amino acids. The CDR3 reads CAWSASDSNQPQHF. DNA of the CDR3: TGTGCCTGGAGTGCTTCAGATAGCAATCAGCCCCAGCATTTT. Complete variable domain (other parts from reference TRBV30 and TRBJ1-5): SQTIHQWPATLVQPVGSPLSLECTVEGTSNPNLYWYRQAAGRGLQLLFYSVGIGQISSEVPQNLSASRPQDRQFILSSKKLLLSDSGFYLCAWSASDSNQPQHFGDGTRLSIL.

In this sample, this clone turned up a few times. The chain recombines TRBV5-4 with TRBJ2-7, with 8 bases aligning to TRBD2. This CDR3 region has 14 residues. The junction had 6 bases not matched to a gene; V was cut back by 0 bases and J by 7 bases. Germline V gene sequence: CDR1 SGHNT, CDR2 YYREEE (reference sequence). CDR3 DNA: TGTGCCAGCAGCTTGGAAGCGGGAGCGCGTGAGCAGTACTTC. Residues: CASSLEAGAREQYF.

This chain uses TRBV28 with TRBJ2-1, with TRBD1 matching 7 bases. V shed 5 bases, J shed 4 bases, and the junction held 8 bases outside the gene matches. This CDR3 spans 15 amino acids. The germline V gene encodes CDR1 MDHEN and CDR2 SYDVKM. CDR3 residues: CASSRYRGGYNEQFF. CDR3 nucleotides: TGTGCCAGCAGTCGATACAGGGGTGGGTACAATGAGCAGTTCTTC.

This clone has a handful of counts. The chain joins TRBV7-3 to TRBJ1-1; TRBD1 matches at 7 bases. Per germline, CDR1 SGHTA and CDR2 FQGTGA. The CDR3 runs 15 residues. V was pared by 7 bases and J by 3 bases, with 11 bases of the junction left unmatched. The CDR3 nucleotides read TGTGCCAGCACCAAGGGGGGCACAGGGGACACTGAAGCTTTCTTT. It specifies CASTKGGTGDTEAFF.